The table lists the clone carrying this TCR beta chain with a few counts. Its target is not known. Assay used: immunoSEQ multiplex PCR; TCRdb lists only in-frame clones, some missing. The sample lists 12,000 or so clones, more than 75% occurring once. This record belongs to a study of PD-1 blockade in classical Hodgkin lymphoma. The wider study: Nivolumab dosing for patients was 3 mg/kg, administered intravenously every 2 weeks.

Regarding the study as a whole: Newly diagnosed and completely responding patients shared comparable baseline diversity.

Each patient experienced a relapse that followed autologous stem cell transplantation, and brentuximab vedotin exposure varied. The patients, who had relapsed/refractory classical Hodgkin lymphoma, achieved best responses of complete response, partial response or progressive disease. This TCR was sampled from a human donor with classical Hodgkin lymphoma. The sequencing used peripheral blood mononuclear cells (PBMCs), collected at baseline.

The CDR3 is CASSSRQGERDGYTF. The CDR3 DNA reads as TGTGCCAGCTCCTCCCGTCAGGGGGAAAGAGATGGCTACACCTTC. The chain joins TRBV6-1 to TRBJ1-2; TRBD1 matches 7 bases. This CDR3 region has 15 residues. The germline gives CDR1 MNHNS, CDR2 SASEGT. J lost 6 bases, V lost 8 bases, and 15 bases had no gene match.